This T cell receptor beta chain was sequenced during a study of blood T cell repertoires in COVID-19. In the authors' workflow: Estimation of nucleated cell counts relied on the amplification of reference gene primers. Measured with immunoSEQ multiplex PCR; TCRdb has only the in-frame clones, and not every one. V, J and clone size are those of that table, while D and trimming were read from the DNA. This repertoire shows over 200,000 clones, 85% to 90% found once; its top ten account for approximately 2.4%. This clone was seen only a few times. Trimming left V 0 bases short and J 2 bases short, with 10 bases between. Germline CDR1 and CDR2: MNHEY and SVGEGT. The CDR3 is made up of 15 amino acids.

The J gene is TRBJ1-2, the V gene TRBV6-2 or TRBV6-3, with D perhaps matching TRBD1 (6 bases). The sequenced sample was peripheral blood. The clonotype comes from a man aged 25 to 40 with COVID-19, enrolled during active disease. In DNA, the CDR3 is TGTGCCAGCAGTTACTCCGGGACACCCAACTATGGCTACACCTTC. Its translation: CASSYSGTPNYGYTF.